This T cell receptor (beta chain) derives from a study of monozygotic twins with inflammatory bowel disease. As to this clonotype: The antigen is unknown.

CDR3 length: 12 residues. Germline-derived CDR1 and CDR2 are DFQATT and SNEGSKA (reference sequence). General study points: The authors note that differing immunosuppressive treatments may have added variability to patient repertoires.

The UMIs carried a 6-nucleotide sample barcode, and they were added by template switching. TCRalpha and TCRbeta cDNA went through nested PCRs of approximately 17 and 9 cycles, two in total. One entry per CDR3 protein, without DNA, is what TCRdb gives after re-calling the 5' RACE reads. In total, the table holds some 400,000 distinct CDR3 sequences. V is TRBV20-1 and J is TRBJ1-1; absent DNA, TCRdb's TRBD1 call cannot be checked. Specimen: blood. The source is a human donor with ulcerative colitis or Crohn's disease, or a healthy co-twin of an affected twin (not recorded which). The chain's CDR3 is CSGTTGNTEAFF.